The rows below give T cell receptor beta chains drawn from one sample of a study of blood T cell repertoires in COVID-19. Assay: immunoSEQ multiplex PCR; the TCRdb copy retains only in-frame clones and omits some. In the table there are around 55,000 clones, 90% of which are singletons. Sequenced input: peripheral blood. These receptors all stem from a human donor with active COVID-19. The donor label of this sample is uncertain. Both conserved end residues are part of each CDR3. A D gene is named only where the DNA matches it firmly. A row's size may be missing; if present it is once, few, many or a size class.

J gene | D gene | clone size | V gene | CDR3 protein | CDR3 DNA
TRBJ2-1 | TRBD2 | NA | TRBV10-1 | CASSELLAGGQNEQFF | TGCGCCAGCAGTGAGCTACTAGCGGGGGGGCAGAATGAGCAGTTCTTC
TRBJ2-3 | TRBD2 | NA | TRBV6-6 | CASSYSLAGTDTQYF | TGTGCCAGCAGTTACTCCCTAGCGGGTACAGATACGCAGTATTTT
TRBJ2-7 | TRBD1 | NA | TRBV29-1 | CSVGTGGLYEQYF | TGCAGCGTCGGGACAGGGGGACTTTACGAGCAGTACTTC
TRBJ2-1 | NA | NA | TRBV18 | CASSPTRSSYNEQFF | TGTGCCAGCTCACCAACACGGAGCTCCTACAATGAGCAGTTCTTC
TRBJ1-4 | NA | NA | TRBV19 | CASSIVSAGLSEKLFF | TGTGCCAGTAGTATAGTCTCGGCAGGGTTGAGTGAAAAACTGTTTTTT
TRBJ2-1 | TRBD1 | NA | TRBV7-9 | CASSPRGTGAISSYNEQFF | TGTGCCAGCAGCCCTAGGGGGACAGGGGCTATTAGCTCCTACAATGAGCAGTTCTTC
TRBJ2-2 | TRBD1 | once | TRBV28 | CASRGTGGLTGELFF | TGTGCCAGCAGGGGGACAGGGGGGCTAACCGGGGAGCTGTTTTTT
TRBJ2-7 | NA | NA | TRBV5-1 | CASSLGAGLEQYF | TGCGCCAGCAGCTTGGGTGCGGGATTGGAGCAGTACTTC
TRBJ2-3 | NA | NA | TRBV15 | CATSLQGGTDTQYF | TGTGCCACCAGCCTTCAAGGGGGCACAGATACGCAGTATTTT
TRBJ1-4 | NA | NA | TRBV5-6 | CAGLLAGQKDEKLFF | TGTGCCGGCTTATTGGCGGGGCAGAAGGATGAAAAACTGTTTTTT
TRBJ2-7 | TRBD1 | NA | TRBV4-1 | CASSQETPGQASYEQYF | TGCGCCAGCAGCCAAGAGACCCCGGGACAGGCCTCCTACGAGCAGTACTTC
TRBJ1-2 | TRBD1 | NA | TRBV28 | CASSLDRGYGYTF | TGTGCCAGCAGCCTCGACAGGGGCTATGGCTACACCTTC
TRBJ1-2 | NA | few | TRBV27 | CASSLSGTIVYGYTF | TGTGCCAGCAGTTTATCGGGGACTATCGTCTATGGCTACACCTTC
TRBJ2-7 | TRBD1 | NA | TRBV18 | CASSPVTGTYEQYF | TGTGCCAGCTCACCCGTGACAGGGACCTACGAGCAGTACTTC
TRBJ2-2 | NA | NA | TRBV7-3 | CASSPSTGELFF | TGTGCCAGCAGCCCCTCCACCGGGGAGCTGTTTTTT
TRBJ1-1 | NA | NA | TRBV3-1/TRBV3-2 | CASSQVGGGTEAFF | TGTGCCAGCAGCCAAGTAGGCGGGGGCACTGAAGCTTTCTTT
TRBJ2-7 | TRBD1 | NA | TRBV27 | CASSLGTAVEQYF | TGTGCCAGCAGTTTGGGGACAGCTGTAGAGCAGTACTTC
TRBJ2-1 | NA | NA | TRBV19 | CASSPPGKGGIYNEQFF | TGTGCCAGTAGTCCCCCTGGGAAGGGGGGGATATACAATGAGCAGTTCTTC
TRBJ2-3 | TRBD2 | NA | TRBV30 | CAWSGGGRASDTQYF | TGTGCCTGGAGTGGGGGCGGGAGAGCCTCAGATACGCAGTATTTT
TRBJ1-2 | NA | NA | TRBV6-6 | CASSYSYSGDGYTF | TGTGCCAGCAGTTACTCGTATTCAGGGGATGGCTACACCTTC
TRBJ2-1 | TRBD1 | once | TRBV6-2/TRBV6-3 | CASSPRDSYYNEQFF | TGTGCCAGCAGCCCCAGGGACAGCTATTACAATGAGCAGTTCTTC
TRBJ2-4 | TRBD1 | NA | TRBV5-6 | CASSTIDRVGNIQYF | TGTGCCAGCAGCACCATTGACAGGGTGGGAAACATTCAGTACTTC
TRBJ2-1 | NA | NA | TRBV6-2/TRBV6-3 | CASSWDYEQFF | TGTGCCAGCAGTTGGGACTATGAGCAGTTCTTC
TRBJ2-2 | NA | NA | TRBV4-2 | CASSPSGGVTGELFF | TGTGCCAGCAGCCCGAGCGGAGGGGTCACCGGGGAGCTGTTTTTT
TRBJ2-7 | NA | NA | TRBV13 | CASSLGRDMVYEQYF | TGTGCCAGCAGCTTAGGCAGGGACATGGTCTACGAGCAGTACTTC
TRBJ1-2 | NA | NA | TRBV27 | CASSPWTDYGYTF | TGTGCCAGCAGCCCATGGACAGACTATGGCTACACCTTC
TRBJ1-2 | NA | NA | TRBV7-9 | CASSLGQSNYGYTF | TGTGCCAGCAGCTTAGGACAGAGTAACTATGGCTACACCTTC
TRBJ2-6 | NA | NA | TRBV7-3 | CASSLRAGVNGANVLTF | TGTGCCAGCAGCTTACGGGCAGGGGTTAATGGGGCCAACGTCCTGACTTTC
TRBJ2-2 | NA | NA | TRBV4-2 | CASSHQGGGNTGELFF | TGTGCCAGCAGCCACCAGGGGGGAGGTAACACCGGGGAGCTGTTTTTT
TRBJ1-3 | NA | NA | TRBV28 | CASLEAGLRNTIYF | TGTGCCAGCCTCGAGGCCGGCTTGAGGAACACCATATATTTT